This T cell receptor (beta chain) was captured in a study of CD8 T cells in Susac syndrome. This CDR3 spans 13 amino acids. V was pared by 2 bases and J by 8 bases, with 6 bases of the junction left unmatched. Germline V lookup: CDR1 SGHDT, CDR2 YYEEEE. Random hexamers were used to reverse transcribe the RNA input (about 0.5 to 1 ug). One entry per CDR3 protein results from TCRdb running MiXCR on the immunoSEQ multiplex PCR reads. The data hold about 120,000 distinct CDR3 sequences, with roughly 94% observed a single time. The chain is built from TRBV5-6 and TRBJ1-2; 7 bases fit TRBD1. This sequence originates from a human donor with Susac syndrome. The source material was CD8+ T cells from PBMCs. CDR3 DNA sequence: TGTGCCAGCAGCTTCACAGGGGTAGGGGGCTACACCTTC. It codes for CASSFTGVGGYTF.